The rows below give T cell receptor beta chains drawn from one sample of a study of CD4 T cells in relation to SARS-CoV-2 and coronaviruses. These receptors lack a known antigen. The repertoire was sequenced with immunoSEQ multiplex PCR; TCRdb's copy has only in-frame clones and lacks some. The table includes about 12,000 clones, 69% detected once. Sequenced sample: CD4+ T cells from PBMCs, cultured in vitro. The source is a human donor in good health. Each CDR3 is given with its conserved first and last residue. The D gene is left open where the match is weak. Size is stated for part of the rows, as once, few or many counts, or as a class when the clone is expanded.

J gene | V gene | clone size | D gene | CDR3 protein | CDR3 DNA
TRBJ2-5 | TRBV5-5 | - | - | CASFRGQGTQYF | TGTGCCAGCTTCCGGGGTCAGGGGACCCAGTACTTC
TRBJ1-6 | TRBV6-5 | - | - | CASMLGHSSNSPLHF | TGTGCCAGCATGCTTGGACATTCGTCCAATTCACCCCTCCACTTT
TRBJ1-1 | TRBV20-1 | - | - | CSAGYTEAFF | TGCAGTGCTGGATACACTGAAGCTTTCTTT
TRBJ2-3 | TRBV20-1 | - | - | CSAPVGDTQYF | TGCAGTGCCCCAGTCGGAGATACGCAGTATTTT
TRBJ1-2 | TRBV20-1 | few | - | CSASEGAANYGYTF | TGCAGTGCTAGTGAAGGGGCCGCCAACTATGGCTACACCTTC
TRBJ2-5 | TRBV5-6 | once | - | CASSLRQETQYF | TGTGCCAGCAGCCTCAGGCAAGAGACCCAGTACTTC
TRBJ2-7 | TRBV6-2/TRBV6-3 | - | - | CASSHSGSSSEQYF | TGTGCCAGCAGCCATAGCGGATCATCCTCCGAGCAGTACTTC
TRBJ2-1 | TRBV10-3 | - | TRBD2 | CAISTGLAGGLDEQFF | TGTGCCATCAGCACGGGACTAGCGGGAGGGCTGGATGAGCAGTTCTTC
TRBJ2-1 | TRBV7-6 | - | TRBD2 | CASSLESGNSYNEQFF | TGTGCCAGCAGCTTAGAGAGCGGGAACTCCTACAATGAGCAGTTCTTC
TRBJ2-7 | TRBV28 | - | - | CASSFVNPPYEQYF | TGTGCCAGCAGTTTCGTTAATCCGCCCTACGAGCAGTACTTC
TRBJ1-5 | TRBV21-1 | large | - | CASSLYLQGKRDQPQHF | TGTGCCAGCAGCCTTTACCTTCAGGGTAAACGGGATCAGCCCCAGCATTTT
TRBJ1-3 | TRBV5-1 | - | - | CASSFKSSFSGNTIYF | TGCGCCAGCAGCTTCAAGAGTTCCTTCTCTGGAAACACCATATATTTT
TRBJ1-5 | TRBV24-1 | - | - | CATTGQPQHF | TGTGCCACCACGGGTCAGCCCCAGCATTTT
TRBJ2-2 | TRBV5-1 | - | - | CASSLAVRTSAGELFF | TGCGCCAGCAGCTTGGCAGTACGGACGAGTGCCGGGGAGCTGTTTTTT
TRBJ2-1 | TRBV19 | - | - | CASTQIQGNEQFF | TGTGCCAGTACGCAGATACAGGGCAATGAGCAGTTCTTC
TRBJ2-4 | TRBV19 | - | - | CASSRGTKNIQYF | TGTGCCAGTAGTCGGGGTACCAAAAACATTCAGTACTTC
TRBJ2-5 | TRBV18 | - | - | CASSPMARSQETQYF | TGTGCCAGCTCACCTATGGCCAGGTCCCAAGAGACCCAGTACTTC
TRBJ2-4 | TRBV28 | - | - | CASSALALAKNIQYF | TGTGCCAGCAGTGCCCTAGCTCTGGCCAAAAACATTCAGTACTTC
TRBJ1-6 | TRBV6-5 | - | - | CASSYSRDGDSPLHF | TGTGCCAGCAGTTACTCCCGGGACGGAGATTCACCCCTCCACTTT
TRBJ2-5 | TRBV15 | - | - | CATSRDPGKQETQYF | TGTGCCACCAGCAGAGATCCAGGGAAGCAAGAGACCCAGTACTTC
TRBJ1-1 | TRBV28 | - | - | CASSTTLYTEAFF | TGTGCCAGCAGTACCACACTCTACACTGAAGCTTTCTTT
TRBJ2-7 | TRBV21-1 | - | - | CASTTRDRSYEQYF | TGTGCCAGCACCACCCGGGACAGATCCTACGAGCAGTACTTC
TRBJ1-3 | TRBV5-1 | - | - | CASSLAGSAGNTIYF | TGCGCCAGCAGCTTGGCGGGGTCCGCTGGAAACACCATATATTTT
TRBJ1-6 | TRBV9 | - | TRBD1 | CASSGGTGGNSPLHF | TGTGCCAGCAGCGGTGGGACAGGGGGCAACTCACCCCTCCACTTT
TRBJ1-1 | TRBV7-2 | - | - | CASSFIYSNTMNTEAFF | TGTGCCAGCAGCTTCATCTACAGCAATACTATGAACACTGAAGCTTTCTTT